A single T cell receptor beta chain is shown here with its context. The sample comes from a study of T cell changes during pregnancy in multiple sclerosis. The germline CDR1 and CDR2 sequences are MDHEN and SYDVKM. The CDR3 extends over 17 amino acids. The V and J ends lost 5 bases and 2 bases respectively, with 16 bases between them. Assay used: immunoSEQ multiplex PCR; TCRdb lists only in-frame clones, some missing. The table shows roughly 70,000 clones, with around 92% occurring only once. The chain recombines TRBV28 with TRBJ2-6; D is perhaps TRBD1 (6 bases). This clonotype was obtained from a female donor with multiple sclerosis, enrolled in a pregnancy study. Sequencing used peripheral blood, obtained before pregnancy. CDR3 loop: CASSTDRLETGANVLTF. Written as DNA, the CDR3 is TGTGCCAGCAGTACTGACAGGCTGGAGACTGGGGCCAACGTCCTGACTTTC. The entire variable domain, with the rest obtained from reference TRBV28 and TRBJ2-6, is as follows: DVKVTQSSRYLVKRTGEKVFLECVQDMDHENMFWYRQDPGLGLRLIYFSYDVKMKEKGDIPEGYSVSREKKERFSLILESASTNQTSMYLCASSTDRLETGANVLTFGAGSRLTVL.